The 32 T cell receptor beta chains reported below all come from one sample, sequenced in a study of identical twins. TCRdb called the 5' RACE reads again in MiXCR, with one record for every CDR3 protein. The data show approximately 690,000 distinct CDR3 sequences, roughly 6% seen once. Sequences were obtained from naive T cells sorted from blood. Receptors were obtained from a man younger than 35 in good health.

At least ten counts were recorded for this clonotype. This chain connects TRBV12-3 or TRBV12-4 to TRBJ2-1; 7 nucleotides line up with TRBD2. The CDR3 has 15 amino acids. Trimming at V came to 7 bases and at J to 1 base, leaving 7 bases not matched to a gene. The CDR3 is CASITGRASYNEQFF. CDR3 in DNA: TGTGCCAGCATCACTGGGAGGGCGTCCTACAATGAGCAGTTCTTC.

This clonotype was recorded at least ten times. The chain combines TRBV7-6 with TRBJ2-7, with a tentative D call TRBD1 (5 bases). This CDR3 region has 14 residues. Deletions cut 4 bases from V and 0 bases from J, with 10 bases between. Per germline, CDR1 SGHVS and CDR2 FNYEAQ. CDR3 in DNA: TGTGCCAGCAGCTACAGGACATCCTCCTACGAGCAGTACTTC. Encoded protein: CASSYRTSSYEQYF.

This clonotype has only a few counts. CDR3 nucleotides: TGCGCCAGCGGCCCTATAATCAATGAGCAGTTCTTC. It codes for CASGPIINEQFF. The V gene is TRBV5-1, the J gene TRBJ2-1; D remains ambiguous. The germline CDR1 and CDR2 sequences are SGHRS and YFSETQ. The germline V and J ends were trimmed by 7 bases and 6 bases, with 11 bases remaining between them. CDR3 length: 12 amino acids.

The CDR3 region is CASSRLADDNEQFF. The DNA of the CDR3 is TGTGCCAGCTCACGACTAGCGGACGACAATGAGCAGTTCTTC. The chain combines TRBV18 with TRBJ2-1; 9 bases line up with TRBD2. The CDR3 length is 14 residues. CDR1 and CDR2 (germline): KGHSH, LQKENI. The ends lost 4 bases at V and 5 bases at J; junction bases unmatched: 3.

The rearrangement uses TRBV24-1 and TRBJ1-2; D gene unclear. Per the germline V gene, CDR1 is KGHDR and CDR2 is SFDVKD. The CDR3 totals 13 residues. The ends were cut back, 4 bases at V and 5 bases at J, with 10 bases in the middle. The CDR3 sequence: CATSESELYGYTF. In DNA, the CDR3 is TGTGCCACCAGTGAATCTGAGCTATATGGCTACACCTTC.

This clonotype occurred a few times. The rearrangement uses TRBV7-2 and TRBJ2-7; 7 bases are a match to TRBD1. There are 15 residues in the CDR3. Germline V gives CDR1 SGHTA, CDR2 FQGNSA. V was pared by 5 bases and J by 5 bases, with 12 bases of the junction left unmatched. The CDR3 loop is CASSGRQGLFHEQYF. CDR3 DNA sequence: TGTGCCAGCAGCGGGAGACAGGGCCTGTTCCACGAGCAGTACTTC. The variable domain in full, completed from reference TRBV7-2 and TRBJ2-7, reads GAGVSQSPSNKVTEKGKDVELRCDPISGHTALYWYRQSLGQGLEFLIYFQGNSAPDKSGLPSDRFSAERTGGSVSTLTIQRTQQEDSAVYLCASSGRQGLFHEQYFGPGTRLTVT.

This chain connects TRBV20-1 to TRBJ2-7; TRBD2 aligns across 8 bases. CDR3 length: 14 residues. Germline V gives CDR1 DFQATT, CDR2 SNEGSKA (reference sequence). With V trimmed by 0 bases and J by 5 bases, 6 bases remained unmatched. The CDR3 sequence: CSARDRLALDEQYF. The CDR3 bases are TGCAGTGCTAGAGATCGACTAGCGCTAGACGAGCAGTACTTC.

This clonotype was detected only a few times. The chain combines TRBV28 with TRBJ1-5; 10 nucleotides align to TRBD1. The CDR3 is made up of 16 amino acids. V was pared by 7 bases and J by 0 bases, with 6 bases of the junction left unmatched. CDR1 MDHEN and CDR2 SYDVKM come from the germline V gene. Here the CDR3 reads CASNPRTGGSNQPQHF. DNA for the CDR3: TGTGCCAGCAACCCCAGGACAGGGGGTAGCAATCAGCCCCAGCATTTT.

This clonotype was seen ten or more times. The chain has TRBV5-1 and TRBJ2-3; the match to TRBD2 covers 10 bases. Germline V gene data show CDR1 as SGHRS and CDR2 as YFSETQ. The CDR3 is made up of 14 amino acids. The V and J ends lost 5 bases and 4 bases, in that order; junction bases with no gene match: 4. CDR3 sequence (DNA): TGCGCCAGCAGTGAAGCGGGAGGGGCAGATACGCAGTATTTT. Protein: CASSEAGGADTQYF.

On this clonotype: A much larger clone differs from this one at a single base, so this may be a read error. This CDR3 is missing its conserved last phenylalanine or tryptophan, likely due to a read error. This chain joins TRBV29-1 and TRBJ2-2; D possibly matches TRBD1 or TRBD2 (5 bases each). The germline V gene has CDR1 SQVTM and CDR2 ANQGSEA. The CDR3 has 13 amino acids. V was clipped by 7 bases and J by 3 bases, with 12 bases between them. The DNA of the CDR3 is TGCAGCGCTCGAGGGGTCGACACCGGGGAGCTGTTTTGT. Translating gives CSARGVDTGELFC.

The chain combines TRBV12-3 or TRBV12-4 with TRBJ2-6, with D uncertain. V lost 9 bases to trimming and J lost 4 bases, with 10 bases between them. This CDR3 comprises 13 residues. The CDR3 nucleotides read TGTGCCAGTGGATTGGGAGGGGCCAACGTCCTGACTTTC. Residues: CASGLGGANVLTF.

This clonotype has a count of ten or more. The rearrangement joins TRBV20-1 to TRBJ2-1; 10 nucleotides agree with TRBD2. CDR3 length equals 13 residues. CDR1 is DFQATT, CDR2 SNEGSKA, per germline (reference sequence). The CDR3 region is CTTGTSAFNEQFF. DNA of the CDR3: TGCACCACCGGGACTAGCGCTTTCAATGAGCAGTTCTTC.

This chain uses TRBV4-3 with TRBJ2-1; 7 bases match TRBD2. The ends lost 2 bases at V and 6 bases at J; junction bases unmatched: 10. Germline-derived CDR1 and CDR2 are LGHNA and YSLEER. The CDR3 spans 16 residues. The CDR3, as DNA: TGCGCCAGCAGCCAATTCCTCGGCGGGAGCGTCAATGAGCAGTTCTTC. Amino acid sequence: CASSQFLGGSVNEQFF.

The sample holds a few counts of this clonotype. The chain employs TRBV28 and TRBJ2-5; 10 nucleotides line up with TRBD2. CDR3 length equals 15 residues. The germline V gene has CDR1 MDHEN and CDR2 SYDVKM. Unmatched junction bases numbered 13, after V lost 10 bases and J lost 5 bases. The CDR3 protein is CATSRRAGGPETQYF. In DNA form, the CDR3 reads TGTGCCACCTCCAGGAGAGCGGGAGGGCCCGAGACCCAGTACTTC.

There are many counts of this clonotype. This chain links TRBV20-1 with TRBJ2-3, with 7 bases that match TRBD2. CDR1 and CDR2 from the germline V gene are DFQATT and SNEGSKA (reference sequence). The length of the CDR3 is 15 residues. The V and J ends lost 6 bases and 2 bases, in that order; junction bases with no gene match: 11. The CDR3 protein is CSATPSAGNTDTQYF. The CDR3, as DNA: TGCAGTGCCACCCCCTCAGCGGGAAACACAGATACGCAGTATTTT.

This clonotype was seen only a few times. V and J are TRBV6-5 and TRBJ1-6; a possible D gene is TRBD1 (6 bases). The V end lost 1 base, the J end lost 6 bases, and 10 bases lay between the germline ends. The CDR3 totals 15 residues. Germline V gene data show CDR1 as MNHEY and CDR2 as SVGAGI. CDR3 in DNA: TGTGCCAGCAGTTACTTCGGGGGGCTTAATTCACCCCTCCACTTT. This gives the protein CASSYFGGLNSPLHF.

The rearrangement joins TRBV18 to TRBJ2-4; D not resolved. This CDR3 has 14 residues. The V end lost 0 bases, the J end lost 0 bases, and 3 bases lay between the germline ends. Germline-derived CDR1 and CDR2 are KGHSH and LQKENI. The CDR3 spells CASSPPGAKNIQYF. The CDR3 coding sequence is TGTGCCAGCTCACCACCGGGAGCCAAAAACATTCAGTACTTC.

This clonotype was observed a handful of times. The CDR3 sequence is CASRSIAGDEQYV. CDR3 nucleotide sequence: TGTGCCAGCCGCTCGATAGCGGGAGACGAGCAGTACGTC. The V call is TRBV5-6, the J call TRBJ2-7; 9 bases align to TRBD2. The CDR3 is 13 residues long. CDR1 is SGHDT and CDR2 is YYEEEE in the germline V gene. V lost 7 bases to trimming and J lost 5 bases; unmatched junction nucleotides: 7.

V and J are TRBV18 and TRBJ2-1; TRBD1 is a possible D gene (6 bases). Germline V gene lookup returns CDR1 KGHSH and CDR2 LQKENI. V was pared by 1 base and J by 4 bases, with 14 bases between. The CDR3 totals 16 residues. This CDR3 is CASSPLATGLYNEQFF. The CDR3 bases are TGTGCCAGCTCACCACTGGCTACAGGGCTATACAATGAGCAGTTCTTC.

The J gene is TRBJ1-1, the V gene TRBV5-1; D unclear. The CDR3 covers 15 residues. Germline loops: CDR1 SGHRS, CDR2 YFSETQ. Trimming shortened V by 5 bases and J by 4 bases, and 18 bases separated the two germline ends. CDR3 amino acids: CASRERGPPTTEAFF. The CDR3 DNA reads TGCGCCAGCAGGGAACGAGGCCCCCCAACCACTGAAGCTTTCTTT.

This clonotype was seen repeatedly, ten times or more. The rearrangement links TRBV29-1 to TRBJ2-1; D is possibly TRBD1 or TRBD2 (5 bases each). The CDR3 totals 11 residues. Between the trimmed V and J ends, which lost 4 bases and 6 bases, there was a span of 7 bases. Per germline, CDR1 SQVTM and CDR2 ANQGSEA. The CDR3: CSVGGSNEQFF. CDR3 DNA: TGCAGCGTTGGGGGGTCCAATGAGCAGTTCTTC.

This clonotype appeared a few times. The CDR3 protein is CASSQVIRNEQFF. The CDR3 region has the DNA TGCGCCAGCAGCCAAGTAATCCGCAATGAGCAGTTCTTC. V is TRBV4-1 and J is TRBJ2-1, with no clear D. The germline gives CDR1 MGHRA, CDR2 YSYEKL. CDR3 size: 13 residues. V lost 1 base, J lost 6 bases, and 7 bases lay in between.

The gene calls are TRBV20-1 and TRBJ2-3, with unresolved D. Trimming left V 2 bases short and J 1 base short, with 4 bases between. The CDR3 has 12 residues. CDR1 is DFQATT, CDR2 SNEGSKA, per germline (reference sequence). The CDR3 coding sequence is TGCAGTGCTAGAACTTGCACAGATACGCAGTATTTT. Translating it yields CSARTCTDTQYF.

This clonotype was observed at least ten times. The chain recombines TRBV6-2 or TRBV6-3 with TRBJ2-1; 9 positions match TRBD2. This CDR3 is built from 16 residues. Germline V lookup: CDR1 MNHEY, CDR2 SVGEGT. With 6 bases clipped from V and 6 bases from J, the junction kept 12 bases outside the gene matches. CDR3 amino acids: CASRLDSGSYSNEQFF. The CDR3 region has the DNA TGTGCCAGCAGGTTGGATAGCGGGAGTTATAGCAATGAGCAGTTCTTC.

This clonotype appeared a few times. The gene calls are TRBV5-1 and TRBJ2-2; TRBD2 matches at 7 bases. Germline CDR1 and CDR2: SGHRS and YFSETQ. The trim removed 0 bases at V and 7 bases at J, leaving 3 bases unmatched. The CDR3 has 14 amino acids. Written as DNA, the CDR3 is TGCGCCAGCAGCTTGGAACTAGCGCTCGGGGAGCTGTTTTTT. The encoded protein is CASSLELALGELFF.

As regards this clonotype: A much larger clone lies a single base off, so this may be a read error. This rearrangement joins TRBV12-3 or TRBV12-4 to TRBJ1-5; D remains ambiguous. CDR3 length: 13 amino acids. DNA for the CDR3: TGTGCCAGCGGTTTTTCGCGCAATCAGCCCCAGCATTTT. As protein: CASGFSRNQPQHF.

J is TRBJ1-1 and V is TRBV7-2; D gene uncertain. V dropped 4 bases and J dropped 0 bases, with 12 bases sitting between them. This CDR3 has 15 amino acids. CDR1 and CDR2 (germline): SGHTA, FQGNSA. The CDR3 DNA is TGTGCCAGCAGCTCCTTGAAGGGCATGAACACTGAAGCTTTCTTT. Translated, it gives CASSSLKGMNTEAFF.

In DNA form, the CDR3 reads TGCGCCAGCAGCTTGTTTTCCGAATACGAGCAGTACTTC. Protein sequence: CASSLFSEYEQYF. This chain joins TRBV5-1 and TRBJ2-7; D is unclear. The CDR3 is 13 amino acids. Looked up from germline, CDR1 is SGHRS and CDR2 is YFSETQ. Between the trimmed V and J ends, which lost 1 base and 4 bases, there was a span of 9 bases.

In its sample, this clonotype was seen many times. The CDR3 loop is CASSLYTGGQNEQFF. CDR3 nucleotides: TGTGCCAGCAGTTTATATACAGGGGGACAGAATGAGCAGTTCTTC. The chain has TRBV27 and TRBJ2-1; 8 bases are shared with TRBD1. The V gene's germline CDR1 is MNHEY and CDR2 SMNVEV (reference sequence). The CDR3 extends over 15 amino acids. The trim removed 1 base at V and 7 bases at J, leaving 6 bases unmatched.

The CDR3 DNA is TGTGCCAGCAGGCCCGGGACGTCCTTTCGTGGCACCGGGGAGCTGTTTTTT. Amino acid sequence: CASRPGTSFRGTGELFF. This chain uses TRBV6-1 with TRBJ2-2, with D tentatively TRBD1 or TRBD2 (5 bases each). Germline V lookup: CDR1 MNHNS, CDR2 SASEGT. The CDR3 loop spans 17 amino acids. V dropped 6 bases and J dropped 4 bases, with 21 bases sitting between them.

Many counts were recorded for this clonotype. V is TRBV10-3 and J is TRBJ1-5; D is uncertain. Germline values: CDR1 ENHRY, CDR2 SYGVKD. The V and J ends lost 2 bases and 4 bases respectively, with 9 bases between them. This CDR3 is 14 amino acids long. Here the CDR3 reads CAISERSLNQPQHF. The CDR3 coding sequence is TGTGCCATCAGTGAGAGGAGCTTAAATCAGCCCCAGCATTTT.

The rearrangement joins TRBV7-2 to TRBJ1-5, with D unclear. The CDR3 has 15 residues. Trimming stripped 1 base from V and 5 bases from J, with 12 bases between. Germline V gene lookup returns CDR1 SGHTA and CDR2 FQGNSA. The CDR3 reads CASSLEAARDQPQHF. In DNA, the CDR3 is TGTGCCAGCAGCTTAGAGGCAGCCCGAGATCAGCCCCAGCATTTT.